This T cell receptor (beta chain) comes out of a study of T cells after yellow fever vaccination. General study results and limits: FACS-sorted repertoires might harbor abundant contaminating clonotypes from the bulk population.

Each CDR3 protein is one row after TCRdb ran MiXCR on the 5' RACE reads. Here the sample spans some 130,000 distinct CDR3 sequences, roughly 6.7% being singletons. This clonotype was recorded a few times. Its antigen is unidentified. Trimming cost V 4 bases and J 7 bases, with 13 bases left between them. CDR1 is LGHNA, CDR2 YSLEER, per germline. There are 14 residues in the CDR3. The genes are TRBV4-3 and TRBJ2-2; D perhaps matches TRBD2 (6 bases). Specimen: CD4+ T cells sorted from PBMCs, collected 10 days after the yellow fever booster vaccination. The receptor's source is a man in his thirties or forties who received the YFV17D yellow fever vaccine. Here the CDR3 reads CASSPPGGIGELFF. The DNA for the CDR3 is TGCGCCAGCAGCCCGCCCGGCGGGATCGGGGAGCTGTTTTTT.